One and the same sample provided the 30 T cell receptor beta chains below, sequenced in a study of blood T cell repertoires in COVID-19. This table comes from immunoSEQ multiplex PCR, and its TCRdb copy is limited to in-frame clones, with some not included. The table records about 240,000 clones, about four fifths of them present only once. The specimen was peripheral blood. The receptors were gathered from a woman over 75 with COVID-19, enrolled during active disease.

V and J are TRBV5-1 and TRBJ1-2, with TRBD1 identical over 8 bases. Germline V lookup: CDR1 SGHRS, CDR2 YFSETQ. The J segment lost 8 bases and the V segment lost 5 bases, leaving 14 bases of the junction unmatched. The CDR3 extends over 15 amino acids. CDR3 bases: TGCGCCAGCAGATTAGATGGACAGGGAGTAGAGGGCTACACCTTC. It codes for CASRLDGQGVEGYTF.

The chain links TRBV2 to TRBJ2-1, with D perhaps TRBD2 (6 bases). In germline, CDR1 is SNHLY, CDR2 FYNNEI. Between the trimmed V and J ends, which lost 0 bases and 6 bases, there was a span of 15 bases. The CDR3 totals 16 residues. The CDR3 DNA is TGTGCCAGCAGTGAAGCGCTGCGGCGGGGAGGCAATGAGCAGTTCTTC. It yields the protein CASSEALRRGGNEQFF. The whole variable domain, remainder taken from reference TRBV2 and TRBJ2-1, is EPEVTQTPSHQVTQMGQEVILRCVPISNHLYFYWYRQILGQKVEFLVSFYNNEISEKSEIFDDQFSVERPDGSNFTLKIRSTKLEDSAMYFCASSEALRRGGNEQFFGPGTRLTVL.

This clone occurred once. The V call is TRBV6-5, the J call TRBJ2-1; 9 nucleotides agree with TRBD2. Unmatched junction bases numbered 4, after V lost 2 bases and J lost 5 bases. Germline CDR1 MNHEY, CDR2 SVGAGI. CDR3 size: 15 residues. DNA for the CDR3: TGTGCCAGCAGTTACAAGCGGGGGGCGAACAATGAGCAGTTCTTC. Protein sequence: CASSYKRGANNEQFF.

This rearrangement joins TRBV28 to TRBJ2-1; D gene ambiguous. Trimming removed 3 bases at V and 4 bases at J, with 10 bases between. The CDR3 is 14 residues long. Germline V gene data show CDR1 as MDHEN and CDR2 as SYDVKM. This CDR3 reads CASSFSKRYNEQFF. CDR3 bases: TGTGCCAGCAGTTTCAGTAAGAGGTACAATGAGCAGTTCTTC.

The V and J genes are TRBV3-1 (or the pseudogene TRBV3-2) and TRBJ2-7, with 14 bases fitting TRBD2. The CDR3 sequence is 16 residues long. Per germline, CDR1 LGHDT and CDR2 YNNKEL (reference sequence). Trimming cost V 6 bases and J 4 bases; bases outside gene matches: 8. In DNA, the CDR3 is TGTGCCAGCAGTAGAGGGACTAGCGGGAGTAGTTACGAGCAGTACTTC. It translates to CASSRGTSGSSYEQYF.

The J gene is TRBJ2-7, the V gene TRBV4-1; a possible D gene is TRBD1 (6 bases). Germline CDR1 and CDR2: MGHRA and YSYEKL. CDR3 size: 15 residues. Between the trimmed V and J ends, which lost 4 bases and 1 base, there was a span of 14 bases. This CDR3 reads CASSRLEGVSYEQYF. The CDR3 DNA sequence: TGCGCCAGCAGCCGACTCGAGGGGGTATCCTACGAGCAGTACTTC.

The gene calls are TRBV5-5 and TRBJ1-1; D uncertain. With 5 bases removed from V and 1 base from J, the gap between germline ends came to 21 bases. Per germline, CDR1 SGHKS and CDR2 YYEKEE (reference sequence). The CDR3 runs to 17 residues. The CDR3 protein is CASSPPIRTAGNTEAFF. Written as DNA, the CDR3 is TGTGCCAGCAGTCCCCCAATTCGGACGGCGGGGAACACTGAAGCTTTCTTT.

The chain couples TRBV6-5 to TRBJ2-1; D is perhaps TRBD1 (6 bases). Germline CDR1 MNHEY, CDR2 SVGAGI. This CDR3 comprises 14 residues. With 2 bases removed from V and 15 bases from J, the gap between germline ends came to 20 bases. The CDR3 coding sequence is TGTGCCAGCAGTTACAAACCCTTGGGGGCTGCTCGGTTCTTC. Translating gives CASSYKPLGAARFF.

The rearrangement joins TRBV7-9 to TRBJ2-1; TRBD2 aligns across 8 bases. Per the germline V gene, CDR1 is SEHNR and CDR2 is FQNEAQ (reference sequence). The J segment lost 0 bases and the V segment lost 3 bases, leaving 1 base of the junction unmatched. The CDR3 has 15 amino acids. This chain's CDR3 is CASSFSGISYNEQFF. The CDR3 DNA follows: TGTGCCAGCAGCTTTAGCGGGATCTCCTACAATGAGCAGTTCTTC.

The V and J genes are TRBV5-1 and TRBJ1-1; possibly TRBD1 for D (6 bases). Trimming removed 5 bases at V and 4 bases at J, with 18 bases between. Germline CDR1 and CDR2: SGHRS and YFSETQ. The CDR3 length is 15 residues. In DNA, the CDR3 is TGCGCCAGCAGTCCGGGAGGGGGGCAAGGCACTGAAGCTTTCTTT. Translated: CASSPGGGQGTEAFF.

The genes are TRBV30 and TRBJ2-1; TRBD2 agrees at 13 bases. CDR3 length: 13 residues. V was pared by 3 bases and J by 14 bases, with 7 bases of the junction left unmatched. Germline assignment: CDR1 GTSNPN and CDR2 SVGIG (reference sequence). The CDR3 DNA is TGTGCCTGGAGCCAACTAGCGGGGGGGTTAAAGTTCTTC. It translates to CAWSQLAGGLKFF.

The DNA for the CDR3 is TGTGCCAGCAGCCTGGGACAGGGGGTTGGCAAAAACATTCAGTACTTC. It encodes CASSLGQGVGKNIQYF. This chain joins TRBV3-1 (or the pseudogene TRBV3-2) and TRBJ2-4; 11 positions agree with TRBD1. The length of the CDR3 is 16 residues. Germline V gene lookup returns CDR1 LGHDT and CDR2 YNNKEL (reference sequence). Losses at the gene ends were 4 bases for V and 3 bases for J; bases not matched to a gene: 5.

The table lists this clone with a few counts. The rearrangement links TRBV2 to TRBJ1-4, with 9 positions matching TRBD1. Germline V gene sequence: CDR1 SNHLY, CDR2 FYNNEI. V dropped 4 bases and J dropped 7; count of bases not matched to a gene: 4. The CDR3 consists of 14 residues. The CDR3 protein is CASSGDRVSEKLFF. The CDR3 DNA sequence: TGTGCCAGCAGTGGGGACAGGGTCAGTGAAAAACTGTTTTTT. Based on the CDR3 plus reference TRBV2 and TRBJ1-4, the full variable domain is EPEVTQTPSHQVTQMGQEVILRCVPISNHLYFYWYRQILGQKVEFLVSFYNNEISEKSEIFDDQFSVERPDGSNFTLKIRSTKLEDSAMYFCASSGDRVSEKLFFGSGTQLSVL.

The chain links TRBV29-1 to TRBJ2-7, with 11 bases matching TRBD2. The CDR3 loop spans 14 amino acids. From germline, CDR1 is SQVTM and CDR2 ANQGSEA. The V segment lost 4 bases and the J segment 2 bases; nucleotides outside the gene matches: 4. In DNA form, the CDR3 reads TGCAGCGTTGTTACGACTAGCGGGACCTACGAGCAGTACTTC. As protein: CSVVTTSGTYEQYF.

The chain links TRBV18 to TRBJ1-2; D unclear. There are 13 residues in the CDR3. Deletions cut 8 bases from V and 4 bases from J, with 14 bases between. From germline, CDR1 is KGHSH and CDR2 LQKENI. CDR3 residues: CASTPGRSYGYTF. CDR3 DNA sequence: TGTGCCAGCACCCCCGGCCGGAGCTATGGCTACACCTTC.

As DNA, the CDR3 is TGTGCCAGCAGCGGTCAGGGGCAGCCCCAGCATTTT. The encoded protein is CASSGQGQPQHF. This sequence joins TRBV5-6 and TRBJ1-5; D possibly corresponds to TRBD1 (6 bases). V lost 4 bases and J lost 7, with 9 bases in between. The CDR3 sequence is 12 residues long. Germline V gene lookup returns CDR1 SGHDT and CDR2 YYEEEE.

The chain uses TRBV5-8 and TRBJ2-1; weak D call: TRBD2 (7 bases). The ends were cut back, 4 bases at V and 1 base at J, with 18 bases in the middle. The CDR3 sequence is 17 residues long. Germline CDR1 is SGHTS and CDR2 is YDEGEE. DNA for the CDR3: TGTGCCAGCAGCCGAAGGGGGGGCCCTAGGTCCTACAATGAGCAGTTCTTC. Translating it yields CASSRRGGPRSYNEQFF.

The rearrangement joins TRBV6-5 to TRBJ2-5, with D perhaps TRBD1 (5 bases). V shed 6 bases and J shed 2 bases, with 10 bases lying between them. The length of the CDR3 is 13 residues. The germline gives CDR1 MNHEY, CDR2 SVGAGI. In DNA form, the CDR3 reads TGTGCCAGCAGGAAGTGGACACAAGAGACCCAGTACTTC. This sequence encodes CASRKWTQETQYF.

This clone appeared a few times. The chain joins TRBV30 to TRBJ1-5; D gene unclear. The CDR3 is 13 residues long. CDR1 is GTSNPN and CDR2 is SVGIG in the germline V gene (reference sequence). V was cut by 2 bases and J by 5 bases, with 10 bases left in between. CDR3 residues: CAWSPGQYQPQHF. CDR3 bases: TGTGCCTGGAGTCCAGGCCAATATCAGCCCCAGCATTTT. Full variable domain (outside the CDR3, taken from reference TRBV30 and TRBJ1-5): SQTIHQWPATLVQPVGSPLSLECTVEGTSNPNLYWYRQAAGRGLQLLFYSVGIGQISSEVPQNLSASRPQDRQFILSSKKLLLSDSGFYLCAWSPGQYQPQHFGDGTRLSIL.

As concerns this clone: Other DNA sequences in this specimen translate into the identical CDR3. The rearrangement links TRBV6-5 to TRBJ2-1, with D perhaps matching TRBD1 (5 bases). V gave up 6 bases and J gave up 0 bases, with 12 bases separating them. The CDR3 totals 15 residues. The germline CDR1 and CDR2 sequences are MNHEY and SVGAGI. CDR3: CASSRTRSSYNEQFF. For the CDR3, the DNA is TGTGCCAGCAGCCGGACAAGGAGCTCCTACAATGAGCAGTTCTTC.

The chain is built from TRBV2 and TRBJ1-1; 7 nucleotides line up with TRBD1. J gave up 5 bases and V 5 bases, and 8 bases lay outside the gene matches. CDR3 length: 14 amino acids. Per germline, CDR1 SNHLY and CDR2 FYNNEI. The CDR3 nucleotides are TGTGCCAGCAGTAGACAGGGTGCGGAGACTGAAGCTTTCTTT. Protein: CASSRQGAETEAFF.

The chain recombines TRBV7-2 with TRBJ1-1; D perhaps matches TRBD1 (6 bases). The CDR3 runs to 15 residues. The germline V and J ends were trimmed by 6 bases and 1 base, with 15 bases remaining between them. The germline V gene has CDR1 SGHTA and CDR2 FQGNSA. Here the CDR3 reads CASSPPDSRNTEAFF. CDR3 in DNA: TGTGCCAGCAGTCCCCCGGACAGCCGGAACACTGAAGCTTTCTTT.

A word on this clone: The sample has other DNA sequences that encode this CDR3 too. The chain employs TRBV18 and TRBJ2-7; 7 nucleotides line up with TRBD1. The CDR3 length is 13 residues. The V gene's germline CDR1 is KGHSH and CDR2 LQKENI. Germline trimming cut 2 bases from V and 3 bases from J; bases unmatched to any gene: 1. This CDR3 reads CASSPGTDYEQYF. DNA for the CDR3: TGTGCCAGCTCACCAGGGACAGACTACGAGCAGTACTTC.

The rearrangement uses TRBV25-1 and TRBJ2-4; D possibly corresponds to TRBD1 (6 bases). Germline V CDR1 and CDR2: MGHDK, SYGVNS. The length of the CDR3 is 16 residues. V lost 3 bases and J 1 base, leaving 13 bases between the germline ends. CDR3 loop: CASSDKGQGAKNIQYF. As DNA, the CDR3 is TGTGCCAGCAGTGACAAGGGCCAGGGGGCCAAAAACATTCAGTACTTC. Supplemented by reference TRBV25-1 and TRBJ2-4, the full variable domain reads EADIYQTPRYLVIGTGKKITLECSQTMGHDKMYWYQQDPGMELHLIHYSYGVNSTEKGDLSSESTVSRIRTEHFPLTLESARPSHTSQYLCASSDKGQGAKNIQYFGAGTRLSVL.

The V gene is TRBV14, the J gene TRBJ2-7, with D unclear. This CDR3 has 15 residues. The V and J ends lost 1 base and 3 bases respectively, with 13 bases between them. Germline CDR1 and CDR2: SGHDN and FVKESK. The CDR3 loop is CASSQGLARIYEQYF. The CDR3 DNA reads as TGTGCCAGCAGCCAAGGGTTGGCCAGGATCTACGAGCAGTACTTC.

The chain links TRBV19 to TRBJ2-1, with 12 bases identical to TRBD2. The germline CDR1 and CDR2 sequences are LNHDA and SQIVND (reference sequence). The length of the CDR3 is 17 residues. The trim removed 6 bases at V and 1 base at J, leaving 7 bases unmatched. The CDR3 DNA is TGTGCCAGTAGCACTAGCGGGAGGAGCTGGTCCTACAATGAGCAGTTCTTC. Its translation: CASSTSGRSWSYNEQFF.

This chain uses TRBV11-2 with TRBJ2-5; 7 bases are a match to TRBD2. Germline-derived CDR1 and CDR2 are SGHAT and FQNNGV. The trim removed 3 bases at V and 5 bases at J, leaving 9 bases unmatched. The CDR3 length is 15 residues. The CDR3 nucleotides read TGTGCCAGCAGCTTCCCTCGGGGTAGCGGGGAGACCCAGTACTTC. The encoded protein is CASSFPRGSGETQYF.

The chain joins TRBV7-9 to TRBJ2-1, with 8 bases that match TRBD2. The ends lost 4 bases at V and 6 bases at J; junction bases unmatched: 5. Germline-derived CDR1 and CDR2 are SEHNR and FQNEAQ (reference sequence). This CDR3 has 14 residues. The CDR3, as DNA: TGTGCCAGCAGCTCGGGACTAGTCGGCAATGAGCAGTTCTTC. Amino acid sequence: CASSSGLVGNEQFF.

This clone was picked up one time. The CDR3: CASRFTVNHEQYF. The CDR3 DNA follows: TGTGCCAGCAGGTTTACGGTTAACCACGAGCAGTACTTC. The rearrangement joins TRBV28 to TRBJ2-7; D call uncertain. Deletions cut 6 bases from V and 5 bases from J, with 14 bases between. CDR1 is MDHEN, CDR2 SYDVKM, per germline. CDR3 length: 13 amino acids.

The gene calls are TRBV11-2 and TRBJ2-5; D ambiguous. The CDR3 consists of 12 residues. Germline CDR1 is SGHAT and CDR2 is FQNNGV. With 2 bases removed from V and 5 bases from J, the gap between germline ends came to 6 bases. As DNA, the CDR3 is TGTGCCAGCAGCTTATTTTCTGAGACCCAGTACTTC. Translating gives CASSLFSETQYF.